This TCR beta chain came from a study of cytomegalovirus exposure and HLA in healthy donors. The CDR3 spans 12 residues. The germline V gene has CDR1 MNHEY and CDR2 SMNVEV (reference sequence). J was trimmed by 10 bases and V by 3 bases; bases with no gene match: 3. The sample holds a few counts of this clone. What it recognizes is unknown. PCR amplification relied on 60 Vbeta primers (plus 13 Jbeta primers). The data were produced by immunoSEQ multiplex PCR, yet TCRdb's version contains in-frame clones alone and is incomplete. The table lists roughly 140,000 clones, over 70% of them singletons. Study findings and constraints: Reported findings show TCR beta sequences accurately forecast HLA-A and HLA-B alleles in most subjects.

Source material: PBMCs. This chain links TRBV27 with TRBJ1-1; 9 bases match TRBD1. This receptor was identified in a male donor in good health and CMV-seronegative. CDR3 coding DNA: TGTGCCAGCAGTTTGACAGGGGGAAGAGCTTTCTTT. This encodes CASSLTGGRAFF.